This T cell receptor beta chain was sequenced in a study of shared clonotypes between healthy human individuals. As defined, naive CD8 cells were CD45RO-negative and positively selected for CCR7, with terminally differentiated effector memory CD45RA+ cells excluded. V lost 3 bases to trimming and J lost 4 bases, with 12 bases between them. Germline values: CDR1 SNHLY, CDR2 FYNNEI. The CDR3 is 14 amino acids. Several immunoSEQ plates held equal portions of the genomic DNA taken from each subset. Clones were read by immunoSEQ multiplex PCR, and TCRdb kept only the in-frame ones, dropping some. The sample has about 2.1 million clones; about 92% are singletons.

What was sequenced was naive CD8+ T cells from PBMCs. The V gene is TRBV2, the J gene TRBJ1-2; D perhaps matches TRBD1 (5 bases). This clonotype originated in a man in his late teens or twenties in good health. Some clones in this sample may be carry-over from other donors' samples. The CDR3 protein is CASSDGAFGYGYTF. The CDR3 DNA is TGTGCCAGCAGTGACGGGGCATTCGGCTATGGCTACACCTTC.